Presented here are 27 T cell receptor beta chains from one specimen sequenced in a study of blood T cells in healthy people across ages. Primed by a sample-barcoded 5' primer and a J-beta primer mix, a second PCR proceeded for about 7 to 11 cycles. TCRdb re-analysed the 5' RACE reads in MiXCR, keeping a single row per CDR3 protein. This table has some 860,000 distinct CDR3 sequences, around 50% appearing once. The specimen sequenced was blood. The receptor set was obtained from a man aged 40-49 years in good health.

The rearrangement uses TRBV27 and TRBJ1-2; no clear D gene. The CDR3 is 13 amino acids. In germline, CDR1 is MNHEY, CDR2 SMNVEV (reference sequence). Trimming took off 3 bases at V and 4 bases at J, with 9 bases between the two ends. The DNA for the CDR3 is TGTGCCAGCAGTTTTGCAGCTAGCTATGGCTACACCTTC. Amino acids: CASSFAASYGYTF.

This clonotype was counted only a few times. This chain connects TRBV7-9 to TRBJ1-2, with D perhaps matching TRBD1 (5 bases). The germline V gene encodes CDR1 SEHNR and CDR2 FQNEAQ (reference sequence). V was shortened by 5 bases and J by 6 bases, with 10 bases between the two germline ends. The CDR3 spans 12 residues. Here the CDR3 reads CASSPGGDGYTF. CDR3 DNA: TGTGCCAGCAGCCCCGGGGGTGATGGCTACACCTTC.

The CDR3 DNA sequence: TGCGCCAGCAGCTTCTCTAGCGGGGGGAGGAGCACAGATACGCAGTATTTT. Translation gives CASSFSSGGRSTDTQYF. V and J are TRBV5-1 and TRBJ2-3; 11 positions agree with TRBD2. The CDR3 runs 17 residues. CDR1 and CDR2 (germline): SGHRS, YFSETQ. The V and J ends lost 2 bases and 0 bases, in that order; junction bases with no gene match: 5.

V gene TRBV3-1 combines with J gene TRBJ2-3; 8 bases line up with TRBD1. CDR3 size: 17 residues. The ends lost 5 bases at V and 1 base at J; junction bases unmatched: 11. Germline V lookup: CDR1 LGHDT, CDR2 YNNKEL (reference sequence). CDR3 bases: TGTGCCAGCAGCTACTACAAGACAGGGGTGGGCACAGATACGCAGTATTTT. It yields the protein CASSYYKTGVGTDTQYF.

The chain carries TRBV18 and TRBJ1-5; no reliable D call. There are 14 residues in the CDR3. Trimming stripped 2 bases from V and 4 bases from J, with 9 bases between. The V gene's germline CDR1 is KGHSH and CDR2 LQKENI. This CDR3 reads CASSPGDTNQPQHF. CDR3 sequence (DNA): TGTGCCAGCTCACCAGGGGATACGAATCAGCCCCAGCATTTT.

The gene calls are TRBV3-1 and TRBJ2-1, with 8 bases matching TRBD2. The CDR3 contains 16 residues. Germline CDR1 LGHDT, CDR2 YNNKEL (reference sequence). J lost 8 bases, V lost 3 bases, and 12 bases had no gene match. The CDR3 loop is CASSQSSGTRRYEQFF. CDR3 nucleotides: TGTGCCAGCAGCCAGTCTTCCGGGACTAGGCGGTATGAGCAGTTCTTC.

CDR3 sequence reads: CASSRRSGTNEKLFF. In nucleotides, the CDR3 is TGTGCCAGCAGCCGACGTAGCGGAACTAATGAAAAACTGTTTTTT. The V call is TRBV7-3, the J call TRBJ1-4; D ambiguous. This CDR3 has 15 amino acids. CDR1 SGHTA and CDR2 FQGTGA come from the germline V gene. Deletions cut 5 bases from V and 1 base from J, with 11 bases between.

The chain links TRBV5-1 to TRBJ2-1, with D maybe TRBD1 (6 bases). The CDR3 consists of 16 residues. Germline CDR1 SGHRS, CDR2 YFSETQ. V shed 4 bases and J shed 10 bases, with 24 bases lying between them. Here the CDR3 reads CASSPRTGTTTYEQFF. The CDR3, as DNA: TGCGCCAGCAGCCCACGCACCGGGACAACAACCTACGAGCAGTTCTTC.

The chain uses TRBV4-3 and TRBJ1-1, with a possible D match to TRBD1 (6 bases). The ends were cut back, 7 bases at V and 4 bases at J, with 16 bases in the middle. This CDR3 has 14 residues. The germline gives CDR1 LGHNA, CDR2 YSLEER. The CDR3, as DNA: TGCGCCAGCACGGGGGGCCGTACGAGCACTGAAGCTTTCTTT. Translated: CASTGGRTSTEAFF.

The rearrangement joins TRBV7-2 to TRBJ2-7; D is undetermined. The V gene's germline CDR1 is SGHTA and CDR2 FQGNSA. This CDR3 is 12 amino acids long. Between the trimmed V and J ends, which lost 5 bases and 3 bases, there was a span of 8 bases. The CDR3 spells CASSELNYEQYF. CDR3 DNA: TGTGCCAGCAGCGAACTGAACTACGAGCAGTACTTC.

This clonotype was seen more than once but under ten times. The chain is built from TRBV12-3 or TRBV12-4 and TRBJ2-7; maybe TRBD2 (5 bases). This CDR3 is 13 amino acids long. V lost 8 bases and J 4 bases, leaving 15 bases between the germline ends. The CDR3 nucleotides are TGTGCCAGCGCATCCCGGGAAAATTACGAGCAGTACTTC. Protein: CASASRENYEQYF.

The chain carries TRBV5-1 and TRBJ2-1; unclear D gene. Germline-derived CDR1 and CDR2 are SGHRS and YFSETQ. This CDR3 has 14 residues. Trimming removed 3 bases at V and 8 bases at J, with 15 bases between. The CDR3 nucleotides are TGCGCCAGCAGCTCTGTGGCCAGTCACGATGAGCAGTTCTTC. It is translated as CASSSVASHDEQFF.

CDR3 in amino acids: CASRQLAGLSYEQYF. The CDR3 region has the DNA TGTGCCAGCAGACAACTAGCGGGCCTGTCCTACGAGCAGTACTTC. This chain joins TRBV6-2 or TRBV6-3 and TRBJ2-7; 9 bases map to TRBD2. Germline values: CDR1 MNHEY, CDR2 SVGEGT. The CDR3 runs 15 residues. J lost 1 base, V lost 6 bases, and 7 bases had no gene match.

This sequence joins TRBV12-3 or TRBV12-4 and TRBJ2-3; 8 bases line up with TRBD2. V shed 5 bases and J 7 bases; nucleotides not matched to a gene: 11. This CDR3 comprises 15 residues. DNA of the CDR3: TGTGCCAGCAGTCCCCAGCGGGGGCCGGGGAATACGCAGTATTTT. Translating gives CASSPQRGPGNTQYF.

This clonotype was recorded a few times. The J gene is TRBJ2-4, the V gene TRBV29-1, with TRBD1 matching 8 bases. Germline-derived CDR1 and CDR2 are SQVTM and ANQGSEA. The trim removed 6 bases at V and 6 bases at J, leaving 7 bases unmatched. The CDR3 is 13 amino acids. The CDR3: CSVRQGQGNIQYF. In DNA form, the CDR3 reads TGCAGCGTAAGACAGGGGCAGGGAAACATTCAGTACTTC.

The CDR3 DNA reads as TGTGCCAGCAGCTTAGGTAGCGGTTCTAGGGAGCAGTACTTC. It specifies CASSLGSGSREQYF. The genes are TRBV7-8 and TRBJ2-5; perhaps TRBD2 as D (6 bases). Germline lookup yields CDR1 SGHVS and CDR2 FQNEAQ. Trimming took 1 base from V and 11 from J, leaving 17 bases between them. CDR3 length equals 14 residues.

About this clonotype: A read error is possible here, since a much larger clone lies one base away. V is TRBV7-2 and J is TRBJ2-7; D is unresolved. This CDR3 comprises 12 residues. Germline CDR1 is SGHTA and CDR2 is FQGNSA. Trimming cost V 4 bases and J 1 base, with 5 bases left between them. CDR3 bases: TGTACCAGCAGCTCCCCGTCCTACGAGCAGTACTTC. Translated, it gives CTSSSPSYEQYF.

The chain combines TRBV6-2 or TRBV6-3 with TRBJ2-2; 7 bases match TRBD1. Germline assignment: CDR1 MNHEY and CDR2 SVGEGT. This CDR3 contains 13 residues. The J segment lost 2 bases and the V segment lost 8 bases, leaving 2 bases of the junction unmatched. In DNA form, the CDR3 reads TGTGCCAGCCGGGACAGTAACACCGGGGAGCTGTTTTTT. Its translation is CASRDSNTGELFF.

The chain recombines TRBV12-3 or TRBV12-4 with TRBJ2-3; no firm D call. Trimming pared 5 bases from V and 0 bases from J, leaving 18 bases between. The CDR3 is 17 amino acids. CDR3: CASSPYRPGYSTDTQYF. The CDR3 DNA reads TGTGCCAGCAGTCCCTACAGACCAGGTTACAGCACAGATACGCAGTATTTT.

V is TRBV5-1 and J is TRBJ2-5, with TRBD2 identical over 8 bases. This CDR3 is built from 14 residues. The V and J ends lost 9 bases and 1 base, in that order; junction bases with no gene match: 8. Germline V gene data show CDR1 as SGHRS and CDR2 as YFSETQ. CDR3 region: CATAPTSGQETQYF. In DNA form, the CDR3 reads TGCGCCACCGCTCCCACTAGCGGCCAAGAGACCCAGTACTTC.

This rearrangement joins TRBV5-8 to TRBJ1-2, with D hard to call. The CDR3 is 13 amino acids. From germline, CDR1 is SGHTS and CDR2 YDEGEE. Trimming shortened V by 3 bases and J by 7 bases, and 13 bases separated the two germline ends. The DNA for the CDR3 is TGTGCCAGCAGCTCCCAACGGGATAGTGGCTACACCTTC. Encoded protein: CASSSQRDSGYTF. Based on the CDR3 plus reference TRBV5-8 and TRBJ1-2, the full variable domain is EAGVTQSPTHLIKTRGQQATLRCSPISGHTSVYWYQQALGLGLQFLLWYDEGEERNRGNFPPRFSGRQFPNYSSELNVNALELEDSALYLCASSSQRDSGYTFGSGTRLTVV.

The V gene is TRBV6-1, the J gene TRBJ1-5; possible D gene TRBD1, 5 bases. The germline gives CDR1 MNHNS, CDR2 SASEGT. The germline V and J ends were trimmed by 6 bases and 11 bases, with 14 bases remaining between them. This CDR3 contains 12 residues. The CDR3 protein is CASSPGPSTQHF. In DNA form, the CDR3 reads TGTGCCAGCAGCCCGGGACCTTCGACCCAGCATTTT.

This clonotype has only a few counts. The chain couples TRBV5-4 to TRBJ2-3; D is ambiguous. The germline CDR1 and CDR2 sequences are SGHNT and YYREEE (reference sequence). The CDR3 has 13 residues. V lost 1 base to trimming and J lost 4 bases, with 7 bases between them. The CDR3 nucleotides are TGTGCCAGCAGCTTGTGGTCAGCAGATACGCAGTATTTT. It codes for CASSLWSADTQYF.

The rearrangement joins TRBV20-1 to TRBJ1-5; possibly TRBD1 for D (5 bases). Germline V gene lookup returns CDR1 DFQATT and CDR2 SNEGSKA (reference sequence). V gave up 2 bases and J gave up 5 bases, with 13 bases separating them. This CDR3 region has 14 residues. The CDR3 nucleotides read TGCAGTGCTAGACCAGGGTGGAGAGATCAGCCCCAGCATTTT. Translation: CSARPGWRDQPQHF.

The J gene is TRBJ1-1, the V gene TRBV7-9; a possible D gene is TRBD1 (5 bases). V gave up 0 bases and J gave up 1 base, with 9 bases separating them. The CDR3 totals 15 residues. Germline assignment: CDR1 SEHNR and CDR2 FQNEAQ (reference sequence). The CDR3 protein is CASSLARDRNTEAFF. The CDR3, as DNA: TGTGCCAGCAGCTTAGCGCGTGACAGGAACACTGAAGCTTTCTTT.

The chain joins TRBV4-3 to TRBJ2-7; the D is unclear. The CDR3 contains 14 residues. Trimming left V 4 bases short and J 1 base short, with 11 bases between. Germline V gene lookup returns CDR1 LGHNA and CDR2 YSLEER. The CDR3 region is CASSREFGSYEQYF. As DNA, the CDR3 is TGCGCCAGCAGCCGCGAATTCGGGTCCTACGAGCAGTACTTC.

The V call is TRBV25-1, the J call TRBJ1-1, with a possible D match to TRBD1 (6 bases). CDR1 and CDR2 from the germline V gene are MGHDK and SYGVNS. Between the trimmed V and J ends, which lost 0 bases and 4 bases, there was a span of 9 bases. The CDR3 contains 14 residues. CDR3 region: CASSEYRGGTEAFF. For the CDR3, the DNA is TGTGCCAGCAGTGAATATAGAGGGGGCACTGAAGCTTTCTTT.